Listed here are 15 T cell receptor beta chains from one sample, sequenced in a study of blood T cell repertoires in COVID-19. This table comes from immunoSEQ multiplex PCR, and its TCRdb copy is limited to in-frame clones, with some not included. This sample carries fewer than 180,000 clones, about four fifths of them seen once, and the ten largest clones take roughly 2.3%. The sequenced material came from peripheral blood. The origin of the receptors is a man between 65 and 79 years old with acute or convalescent COVID-19.

The J gene is TRBJ2-3, the V gene TRBV6-4, with TRBD2 matching over 9 bases. Unmatched junction bases numbered 8, after V lost 4 bases and J lost 6 bases. The CDR3 runs 15 residues. Germline V gene data show CDR1 as MRHNA and CDR2 as SNTAGT. CDR3 sequence reads: CASSAAGGLLDTQYF. CDR3 sequence (DNA): TGTGCCAGCAGTGCCGCGGGAGGGCTCCTCGATACGCAGTATTTT.

The V call is TRBV6-5, the J call TRBJ1-5; possibly TRBD1 for D (5 bases). This CDR3 region has 13 residues. V dropped 10 bases and J dropped 9 bases, with 19 bases sitting between them. Germline CDR1 and CDR2: MNHEY and SVGAGI. CDR3 loop: CATMEQGLGPQHF. CDR3 in DNA: TGTGCCACCATGGAGCAGGGCCTAGGGCCCCAGCATTTT.

This rearrangement joins TRBV10-3 to TRBJ1-1; D remains unclear. The CDR3 runs 12 residues. The V gene's germline CDR1 is ENHRY and CDR2 SYGVKD. Trimming removed 6 bases at V and 6 bases at J, with 11 bases between. CDR3 region: CAISRTQSEAFF. As DNA, the CDR3 is TGTGCCATCAGCCGAACGCAGTCTGAAGCTTTCTTT.

The rearrangement joins TRBV7-9 to TRBJ2-7; 11 nucleotides match TRBD2. The length of the CDR3 is 14 residues. The ends lost 4 bases at V and 4 bases at J; junction bases unmatched: 3. Germline CDR1 is SEHNR and CDR2 is FQNEAQ (reference sequence). This CDR3 is CASSSTSGTYEQYF. The CDR3 DNA reads as TGTGCCAGCAGCTCGACTAGCGGGACGTACGAGCAGTACTTC.

V is TRBV5-4 and J is TRBJ2-3; 14 nucleotides match TRBD2. CDR3 size: 15 residues. Trimming took 4 bases from V and 5 from J; bases not matched to a gene: 3. The V gene's germline CDR1 is SGHNT and CDR2 YYREEE (reference sequence). The CDR3 spells CASSPGLAGVDTQYF. The CDR3 nucleotides read TGTGCCAGCAGCCCGGGACTAGCGGGGGTAGATACGCAGTATTTT.

The CDR3 region has the DNA TGTGCCATCAGTCCTGGACAGGGGGGCGCTGAAGCTTTCTTT. Its translation: CAISPGQGGAEAFF. This chain uses TRBV10-3 with TRBJ1-1; 10 positions agree with TRBD1. This CDR3 is 14 amino acids long. Germline values: CDR1 ENHRY, CDR2 SYGVKD. Trimming cost V 5 bases and J 6 bases; bases outside gene matches: 6.

This rearrangement joins TRBV18 to TRBJ2-7; the match to TRBD1 covers 7 bases. This CDR3 contains 16 residues. Unmatched junction bases numbered 9, after V lost 4 bases and J lost 0 bases. CDR1 is KGHSH and CDR2 is LQKENI in the germline V gene. The CDR3 DNA reads as TGTGCCAGCTCACTTCAGGACAGGAGAGGCTCCTACGAGCAGTACTTC. This sequence encodes CASSLQDRRGSYEQYF.

This sequence joins TRBV20-1 and TRBJ1-2; TRBD1 is a possible D gene (5 bases). From germline, CDR1 is DFQATT and CDR2 SNEGSKA (reference sequence). The CDR3 is made up of 14 amino acids. Trimming pared 3 bases from V and 6 bases from J, leaving 17 bases between. The CDR3 bases are TGCAGTGCTAGTACGGGACTCGGGGCAGATGGCTACACCTTC. The encoded protein is CSASTGLGADGYTF.

CDR3 in DNA: TGTGCCAGCAACAGGGTTGTCGACTACGAGCAGTACTTC. This gives the protein CASNRVVDYEQYF. The chain combines TRBV7-2 with TRBJ2-7; perhaps TRBD1 as D (6 bases). The ends were cut back, 7 bases at V and 3 bases at J, with 13 bases in the middle. The CDR3 sequence is 13 residues long. CDR1 and CDR2 from the germline V gene are SGHTA and FQGNSA.

This rearrangement joins TRBV4-2 to TRBJ1-6, with D possibly TRBD1 on 6 matching bases. The germline CDR1 and CDR2 sequences are LGHNA and YNFKEQ. The CDR3 spans 16 residues. V was shortened by 3 bases and J by 8 bases, with 17 bases between the two germline ends. In nucleotides, the CDR3 is TGTGCCAGCAGCCAGGTGCGACAGGCTGGGCATTCACCCCTCCACTTT. It is translated as CASSQVRQAGHSPLHF.

This clone came up once. The rearrangement joins TRBV19 to TRBJ1-6; 7 bases agree with TRBD1. The germline gives CDR1 LNHDA, CDR2 SQIVND (reference sequence). The CDR3 is 17 amino acids. Germline trimming cut 3 bases from V and 1 base from J; bases unmatched to any gene: 6. The CDR3 bases are TGTGCCAGTAGTATCGGACAGGAGGGATCCTATAATTCACCCCTCCACTTT. Its protein is CASSIGQEGSYNSPLHF. Full variable domain (remainder filled in from reference TRBV19 and TRBJ1-6): DGGITQSPKYLFRKEGQNVTLSCEQNLNHDAMYWYRQDPGQGLRLIYYSQIVNDFQKGDIAEGYSVSREKKESFPLTVTSAQKNPTAFYLCASSIGQEGSYNSPLHFGNGTRLTVT.

With regard to this clone: The same CDR3 is also encoded by other DNA sequences in this sample. The CDR3 here is CASSEPRGRGEKLFF. In nucleotides, the CDR3 is TGTGCCAGCAGTGAACCGCGGGGAAGAGGTGAAAAACTGTTTTTT. The gene calls are TRBV6-1 and TRBJ1-4; the D is unclear. This CDR3 has 15 amino acids. The V gene lost 2 bases and the J gene lost 7 bases, with 14 bases spanning the gap. Germline values: CDR1 MNHNS, CDR2 SASEGT.

The chain combines TRBV27 with TRBJ1-6; D perhaps matches TRBD1 (6 bases). The V gene's germline CDR1 is MNHEY and CDR2 SMNVEV (reference sequence). V shed 7 bases and J shed 9 bases, with 22 bases lying between them. The CDR3 covers 16 residues. CDR3 loop: CASTRRRTASSSPLHF. The CDR3 DNA follows: TGTGCCAGCACTAGACGGCGGACAGCCTCTTCTTCACCCCTCCACTTT.

V and J are TRBV10-1 and TRBJ2-2; the match to TRBD2 covers 8 bases. V shed 4 bases, J shed 6 bases, and the junction held 1 base outside the gene matches. The CDR3 covers 13 residues. The V gene's germline CDR1 is WNHNN and CDR2 SYGVQD (reference sequence). CDR3 DNA sequence: TGCGCCAGCAGTGCCGGGAGGGCCGGGGAGCTGTTTTTT. Translation gives CASSAGRAGELFF.

The chain carries TRBV7-9 and TRBJ2-3, with a weak D call TRBD2 (5 bases). In germline, CDR1 is SEHNR, CDR2 FQNEAQ (reference sequence). The CDR3 runs to 15 residues. V lost 6 bases and J 0 bases, leaving 13 bases between the germline ends. CDR3 nucleotides: TGTGCCAGCAGGCAAGAGGCGGGTAGCACAGATACGCAGTATTTT. This translates into CASRQEAGSTDTQYF. Filled out from reference TRBV7-9 and TRBJ2-3, the complete variable domain reads DTGVSQNPRHKITKRGQNVTFRCDPISEHNRLYWYRQTLGQGPEFLTYFQNEAQLEKSRLLSDRFSAERPKGSFSTLEIQRTEQGDSAMYLCASRQEAGSTDTQYFGPGTRLTVL.